Listed here is a single T cell receptor beta chain. The CDR3 runs 15 residues. V was clipped by 0 bases and J by 11 bases, with 18 bases between them. Germline V gives CDR1 KGHDR, CDR2 SFDVKD. Investigators excluded patients with uncontrolled infection, other autoimmune disease, pregnancy or lactation. The investigators amplified TCR beta CDR3 regions from RNA transcripts. When the TCR CDR3 underwent first-round RT-PCR, the HTBI primer set was used. One entry per CDR3 protein, called by TCRdb with MiXCR from the multiplex PCR reads. Counted here are roughly 700,000 distinct CDR3 sequences, around 15% occurring once; the ten biggest clones make up roughly 15%. This sample was included in a study of T cells in Graves' hyperthyroidism and ophthalmopathy.

This clonotype was sampled from a man aged 50 to 60 with Graves' hyperthyroidism. The chain joins TRBV24-1 to TRBJ2-5, with D perhaps matching TRBD1 or TRBD2 (5 bases each). The sequenced sample was blood. CDR3 region: CATSDLRFGTSKQYF. CDR3 DNA: TGTGCCACCAGTGATTTGCGTTTTGGGACGTCGAAACAGTACTTC.